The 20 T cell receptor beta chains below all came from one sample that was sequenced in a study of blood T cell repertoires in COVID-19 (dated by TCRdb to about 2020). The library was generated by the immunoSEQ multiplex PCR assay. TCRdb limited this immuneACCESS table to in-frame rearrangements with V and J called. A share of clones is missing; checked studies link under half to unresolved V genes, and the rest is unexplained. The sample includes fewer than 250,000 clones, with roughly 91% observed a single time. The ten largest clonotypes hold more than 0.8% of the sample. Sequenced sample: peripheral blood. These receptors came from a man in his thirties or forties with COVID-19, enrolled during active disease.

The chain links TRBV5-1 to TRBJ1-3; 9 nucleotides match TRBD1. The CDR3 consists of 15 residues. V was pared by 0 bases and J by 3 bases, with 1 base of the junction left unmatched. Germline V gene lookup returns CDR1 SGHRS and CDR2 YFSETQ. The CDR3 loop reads CASSLDRGLGNTIYF. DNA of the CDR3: TGCGCCAGCAGCTTGGACAGGGGGCTTGGAAACACCATATATTTT.

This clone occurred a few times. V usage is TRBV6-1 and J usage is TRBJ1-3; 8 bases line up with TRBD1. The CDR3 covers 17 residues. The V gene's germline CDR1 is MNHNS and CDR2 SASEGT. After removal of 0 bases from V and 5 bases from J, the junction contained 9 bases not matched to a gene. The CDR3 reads CASSEARSGQGRNTIYF. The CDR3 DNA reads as TGTGCCAGCAGTGAAGCGAGGAGCGGACAGGGCAGAAACACCATATATTTT.

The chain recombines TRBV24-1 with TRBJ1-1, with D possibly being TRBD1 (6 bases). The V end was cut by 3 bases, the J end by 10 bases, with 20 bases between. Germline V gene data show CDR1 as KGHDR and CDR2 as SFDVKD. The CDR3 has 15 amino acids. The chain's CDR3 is CATSDVRQELLSAFF. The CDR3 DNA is TGTGCCACCAGTGATGTTAGACAGGAATTACTTTCAGCTTTCTTT.

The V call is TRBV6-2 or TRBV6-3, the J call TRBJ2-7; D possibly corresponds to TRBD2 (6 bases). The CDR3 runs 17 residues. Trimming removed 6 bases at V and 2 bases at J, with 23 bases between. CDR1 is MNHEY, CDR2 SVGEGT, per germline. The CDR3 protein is CASSPNSPGTAPYEQYF. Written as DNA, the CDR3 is TGTGCCAGCAGCCCTAATTCCCCCGGGACTGCTCCCTACGAGCAGTACTTC.

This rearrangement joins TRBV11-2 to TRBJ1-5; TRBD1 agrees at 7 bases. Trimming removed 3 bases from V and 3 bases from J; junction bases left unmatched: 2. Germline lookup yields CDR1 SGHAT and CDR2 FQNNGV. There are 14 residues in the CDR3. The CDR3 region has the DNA TGTGCCAGCAGCTTCGACAGGGCCAATCAGCCCCAGCATTTT. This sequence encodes CASSFDRANQPQHF.

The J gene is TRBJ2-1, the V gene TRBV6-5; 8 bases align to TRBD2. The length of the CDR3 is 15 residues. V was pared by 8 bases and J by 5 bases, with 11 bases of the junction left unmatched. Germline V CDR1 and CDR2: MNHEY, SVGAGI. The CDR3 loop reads CASAILGRGDNEQFF. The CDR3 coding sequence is TGTGCCAGCGCAATCCTAGGGCGGGGGGACAATGAGCAGTTCTTC.

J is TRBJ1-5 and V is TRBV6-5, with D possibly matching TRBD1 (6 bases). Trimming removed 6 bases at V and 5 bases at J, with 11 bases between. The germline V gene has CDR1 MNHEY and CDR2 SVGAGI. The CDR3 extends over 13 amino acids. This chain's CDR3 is CASRRGTDQPQHF. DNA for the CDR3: TGTGCCAGCAGAAGGGGGACGGATCAGCCCCAGCATTTT.

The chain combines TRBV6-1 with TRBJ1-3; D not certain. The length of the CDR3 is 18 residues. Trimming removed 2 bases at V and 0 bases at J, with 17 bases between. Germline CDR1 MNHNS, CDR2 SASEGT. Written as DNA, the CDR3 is TGTGCCAGCAGTGAACGCCGGACCCAGCGGTCCTCTGGAAACACCATATATTTT. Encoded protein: CASSERRTQRSSGNTIYF.

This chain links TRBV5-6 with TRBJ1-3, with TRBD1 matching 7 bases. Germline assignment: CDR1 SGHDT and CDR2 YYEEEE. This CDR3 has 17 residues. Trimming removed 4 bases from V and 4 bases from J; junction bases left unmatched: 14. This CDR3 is CASSHLKTGRVGNTIYF. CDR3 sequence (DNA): TGTGCCAGCAGCCACTTGAAGACAGGGCGGGTAGGAAACACCATATATTTT.

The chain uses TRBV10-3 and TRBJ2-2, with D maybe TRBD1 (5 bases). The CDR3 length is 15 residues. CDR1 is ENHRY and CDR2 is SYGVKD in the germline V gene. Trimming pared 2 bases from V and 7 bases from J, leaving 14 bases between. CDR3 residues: CAISEVPGLGGELFF. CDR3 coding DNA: TGTGCCATCAGTGAGGTTCCAGGGCTCGGCGGGGAGCTGTTTTTT.

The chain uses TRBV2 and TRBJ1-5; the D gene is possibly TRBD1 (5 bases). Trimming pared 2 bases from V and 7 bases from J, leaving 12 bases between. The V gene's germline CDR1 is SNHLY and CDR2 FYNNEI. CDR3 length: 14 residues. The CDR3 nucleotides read TGTGCCAGCAGTGAATTCTTGGGGCTCCAGCCCCAGCATTTT. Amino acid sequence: CASSEFLGLQPQHF.

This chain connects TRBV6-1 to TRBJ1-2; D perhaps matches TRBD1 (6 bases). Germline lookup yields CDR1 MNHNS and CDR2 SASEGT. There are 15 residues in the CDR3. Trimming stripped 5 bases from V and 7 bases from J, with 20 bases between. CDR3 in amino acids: CASSPTPGTPRGYTF. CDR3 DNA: TGTGCCAGCAGTCCAACTCCCGGGACACCTCGTGGCTACACCTTC.

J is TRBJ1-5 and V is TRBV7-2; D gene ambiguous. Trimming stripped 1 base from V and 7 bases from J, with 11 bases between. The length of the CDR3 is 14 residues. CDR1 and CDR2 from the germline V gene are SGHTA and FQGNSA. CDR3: CASSLGGLVQPQHF. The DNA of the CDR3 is TGTGCCAGCAGCTTAGGAGGGTTGGTCCAGCCCCAGCATTTT.

CDR3 nucleotide sequence: TGTGCCAGCAGAGACCTAGCGGGGGTGGGAGATACGCAGTATTTT. The encoded protein is CASRDLAGVGDTQYF. The chain combines TRBV6-5 with TRBJ2-3; 10 bases align to TRBD2. The CDR3 sequence is 15 residues long. Germline V gene sequence: CDR1 MNHEY, CDR2 SVGAGI. V shed 6 bases and J 5 bases; nucleotides not matched to a gene: 8.

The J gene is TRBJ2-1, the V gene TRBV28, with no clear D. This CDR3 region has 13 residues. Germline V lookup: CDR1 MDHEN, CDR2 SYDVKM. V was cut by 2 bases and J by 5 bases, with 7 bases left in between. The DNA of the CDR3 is TGTGCCAGCAGTTTAGGGCCAAACAATGAGCAGTTCTTC. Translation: CASSLGPNNEQFF.

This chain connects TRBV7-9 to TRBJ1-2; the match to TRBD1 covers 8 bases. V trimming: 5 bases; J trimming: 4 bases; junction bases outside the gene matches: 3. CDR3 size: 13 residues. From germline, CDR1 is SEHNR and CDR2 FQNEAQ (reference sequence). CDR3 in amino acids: CASSEGQAYGYTF. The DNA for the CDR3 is TGTGCCAGCAGCGAGGGACAGGCCTATGGCTACACCTTC.

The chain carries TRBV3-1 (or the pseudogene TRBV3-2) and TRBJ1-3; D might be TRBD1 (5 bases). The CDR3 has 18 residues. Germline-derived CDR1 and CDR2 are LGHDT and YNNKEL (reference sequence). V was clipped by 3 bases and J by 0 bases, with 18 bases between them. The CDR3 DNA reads TGTGCCAGCAGCCATGAGACAGAATACCTTTACTCTGGAAACACCATATATTTT. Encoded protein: CASSHETEYLYSGNTIYF.

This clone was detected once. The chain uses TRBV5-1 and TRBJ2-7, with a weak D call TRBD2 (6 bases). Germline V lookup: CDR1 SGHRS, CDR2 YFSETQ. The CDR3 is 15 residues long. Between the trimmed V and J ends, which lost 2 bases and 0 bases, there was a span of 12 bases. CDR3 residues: CASSLRDWNSYEQYF. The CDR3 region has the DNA TGCGCCAGCAGCTTAAGGGACTGGAACTCCTACGAGCAGTACTTC.

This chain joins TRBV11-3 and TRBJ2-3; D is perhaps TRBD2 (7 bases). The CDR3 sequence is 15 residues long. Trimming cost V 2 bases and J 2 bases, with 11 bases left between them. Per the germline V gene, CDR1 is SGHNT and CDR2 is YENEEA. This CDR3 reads CASSLRGAPTDTQYF. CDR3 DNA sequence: TGTGCCAGCAGCTTACGGGGGGCGCCCACAGATACGCAGTATTTT.

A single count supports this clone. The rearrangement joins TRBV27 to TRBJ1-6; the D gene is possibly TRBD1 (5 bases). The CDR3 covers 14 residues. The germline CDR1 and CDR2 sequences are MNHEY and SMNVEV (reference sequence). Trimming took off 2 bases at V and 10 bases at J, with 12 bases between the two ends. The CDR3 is CASSLGDSSSPLHF. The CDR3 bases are TGTGCCAGCAGTTTAGGGGACTCCAGCTCACCCCTCCACTTT.